This T cell receptor (beta chain) was found in a study of post-analysis software for immune sequencing data. Study-wide context: The cohort encompassed relapsing-remitting, secondary progressive and progressive-relapsing multiple sclerosis disease courses. Points from the study as a whole: When compared against controls, multiple sclerosis patients showed significantly lower normalized Chao1 diversity.

On this clonotype itself: The antigen is unknown.

Every TCR beta cDNA library bore unique molecular identifiers. Input of about 0.95 to 10 million T cells yielded 450,000 to 550,000 cDNA molecules. TCRdb re-analysed the PCR reads in MiXCR, keeping a single row per CDR3 protein. The sample holds about 200,000 distinct CDR3 sequences, about 30% seen once. The TCR was taken from a girl aged 2 to 17 with multiple sclerosis. Specimen: blood.

In DNA, the CDR3 is TGTGCCTGGCCGTCCGGGGCCAACAATGAGCAGTTCTTC. Encoded protein: CAWPSGANNEQFF. The gene calls are TRBV30 and TRBJ2-1, with D perhaps TRBD1 or TRBD2 (5 bases each). Per germline, CDR1 GTSNPN and CDR2 SVGIG (reference sequence). The V gene lost 5 bases and the J gene lost 5 bases, with 13 bases spanning the gap. The length of the CDR3 is 13 residues.